The rows below give T cell receptor beta chains drawn from one sample of a study of OX40 agonist ivuxolimab in advanced cancers. Profiling relied on immunoSEQ multiplex PCR, and the TCRdb table lists in-frame clones only, not all of them. The sample contains 55,000 to 65,000 clones, less than 90% of which appear only once. The material sequenced was CD4+ or CD8+ T cells sorted from blood, taken in a trial of the OX40 agonist ivuxolimab. The receptor set was obtained from an adult with an advanced solid tumor such as melanoma, head and neck, liver or kidney cancer. Each CDR3 is given with its conserved first and last residue. A D gene is named only where the DNA matches it firmly. Size tells how often a clone was seen (once, few, many) or the class of an expanded clone, and some rows leave it out.

clone_size d_call j_call v_call cdr3_nt cdr3_aa
. . TRBJ2-3 TRBV1 TGCACCAGCAGCCAGTGGGGCAGCGGGAGGGGTACGCAGTATTTT CTSSQWGSGRGTQYF
once . TRBJ2-2 TRBV7-2 TGTGCCAGCAGCTCCACGACGGCGACCGGGGAGCTGTTTTTT CASSSTTATGELFF
. . TRBJ2-1 TRBV7-6 TGTGCCAGCAGCTTAGCTGTTCCACTCCAGAGCTCCTACAATGAGCAGTTCTTC CASSLAVPLQSSYNEQFF
. TRBD1 TRBJ2-3 TRBV5-1 TGCGCCAGCAGCATGGGACAGAACGCAATAGATACGCAGTATTTT CASSMGQNAIDTQYF
. TRBD1 TRBJ1-3 TRBV10-3 TGTGCCATCAGTGACCCACAGGGGGCGAGGGTTTTATTT CAISDPQGARVLF
. . TRBJ1-1 TRBV28 TGTGCCAGCAGAAAACAGGGTATGAACACTGAAGCTTTCTTT CASRKQGMNTEAFF
. . TRBJ1-5 TRBV9 TGTGCCAGCAGCGTAGCCGGGAATACCAATCAGCCCCAGCATTTT CASSVAGNTNQPQHF
. TRBD2 TRBJ2-7 TRBV28 TGTGCCAGCAGTCCGGCCGGGACTAGCGGGAGTCGGGCCTTCTACGAGCAGTACTTC CASSPAGTSGSRAFYEQYF
. . TRBJ2-7 TRBV5-4 TGTGCCAGCAGCTTGGCAGGGGACCCCACCTACGAGCAGTACTTC CASSLAGDPTYEQYF
. . TRBJ2-3 TRBV5-1 TGCGCCAGCAGGAATTACGGCGGCCCCACAGATACGCAGTATTTT CASRNYGGPTDTQYF
. . TRBJ2-3 TRBV7-9 TGTGCCAGCAGCTTAGAAGCCGTGGTGGGAGATACGCAGTATTTT CASSLEAVVGDTQYF
. . TRBJ1-4 TRBV28 TGTGCCAGCAGTCACGTAACGTGGGTCAAGGTATGGGATGAAAAACTGTTTTTT CASSHVTWVKVWDEKLFF
. TRBD1 TRBJ1-1 TRBV15 TGTGCCACCAGCGACGGACAGGGGAACACTGAAGCTTTCTTT CATSDGQGNTEAFF
. . TRBJ2-2 TRBV30 TGTGCCTGGAGTGGTGGGGGGTGGAACACCGGGGAGCTGTTTTTT CAWSGGGWNTGELFF
few . TRBJ1-6 TRBV4-1 TGCGCCAGCAGCCAAGAGGGGACACAAAATTCACCCCTCCACTTT CASSQEGTQNSPLHF
. TRBD2 TRBJ2-7 TRBV5-1 TGCGCCAGCAGCACTAGCGGGAGGGCGGGAGAGCAGTACTTC CASSTSGRAGEQYF